This T cell receptor beta chain derives from a study of cytomegalovirus exposure and HLA in healthy donors. 13 Jbeta primers and 60 Vbeta primers were used for the PCR. Data came from immunoSEQ multiplex PCR; TCRdb stores just in-frame clones and leaves some out. Among roughly 100,000 clones listed, about 80% were seen once. This CDR3 comprises 13 residues. V dropped 10 bases and J dropped 3 bases, with 17 bases sitting between them. Study-wide results and limits: Immune exposure information comprised only CMV serostatus. Some TCR beta chains (roughly 160 of them) were listed as cytomegalovirus-associated. Among the most significant clusters, several appeared linked to common viral pathogens in a later analysis.

As concerns this clone: Its target is not known.

The chain uses TRBV5-3 and TRBJ2-7, with D possibly TRBD1 on 6 matching bases. TRBV5-3 falls under the ORF class, with uncertain function. Sequencing was performed on PBMCs. The TCR originated in a man in his forties in good health and CMV-seropositive. CDR3 coding DNA: TGTGCCCCCCAGGGACATATTATCTACGAGCAGTACTTC. The encoded protein is CAPQGHIIYEQYF.